Sequencing of this T cell receptor (beta chain) was carried out in a study of radiation and T cells in renal cell carcinoma. Time point denoted: blood 2 weeks post-SBRT. Treatment denoted: 15 Gy SBRT to primary tumor, nephrectomy 4 weeks later. Of note for this clone: Antigen: not known.

General study results and limits: Baseline intratumoral clonotype presence is unknown without pretreatment biopsies. Top tumor clonotypes rose in blood 2 weeks post-radiation, then contracted.

The CDR3 has 16 amino acids. J gave up 5 bases and V 0 bases, and 6 bases lay outside the gene matches. Germline assignment: CDR1 SGHRS and CDR2 YFSETQ. Clones were sequenced by immunoSEQ multiplex PCR, and TCRdb holds only the in-frame ones, with some missing. The table has around 60,000 clones, around 76% seen once. J is TRBJ2-3 and V is TRBV5-1; 10 nucleotides align to TRBD2. The receptor was derived from a man aged 55 to 70 with renal cell carcinoma. The sequenced sample was blood, obtained from a patient whose treatment included radiotherapy and nephrectomy. The CDR3 DNA sequence: TGCGCCAGCAGCTTGGAGATAGCGGGGGGCCAAGATACGCAGTATTTT. It is translated as CASSLEIAGGQDTQYF.